This T cell receptor beta chain came from a study of T-cell memory formation after mild COVID-19 (dated by TCRdb to the early 2020s). Looking at the study overall: TCR sequence clusters from the two donors were found to be largely donor specific. Two young, previously healthy adult volunteers, one female and one male, were included in the cohort. Longitudinal TCRalpha and TCRbeta repertoire sequencing tracked T-cell clones expanding and contracting after mild COVID-19 in a couple of donors. General findings and caveats noted by the study authors: From day 15 to 85, contracting clones showed balanced CD4/CD8 phenotypes, whereas a second wave of clones that expanded from day 15 to 37 leaned towards CD4+. The second-wave clones that peaked on day 37 were not confirmed to be SARS-CoV-2 specific. Some responding clones were detected in pre-infection memory, which suggested that pre-existing cross-reactive memory T cells had joined the SARS-CoV-2 response. The study included only a couple of mild cases, and larger cohorts that include severe cases with pre-infection samples were judged to be necessary. Contracting CD4+ clones were found mainly in CM and EM memory subsets, while CD8+ clones were enriched in EMRA.

On this clonotype itself: This receptor's antigen is unknown. No base quality information exists; no much larger clone differs at one position.

Based on the germline V gene, the CDR1 and CDR2 sequences are SGHVS and FNYEAQ. CDR3 length: 15 amino acids, cysteine to phenylalanine. The entry retains the CDR3 DNA only, 45 bases that are in frame from base 1. V gives up 1 base and J gives up 4 bases, and the segment between their germline ends measures 10 bases. Ficoll-Paque density gradient centrifugation was the method used to isolate PBMCs. TCRdb records Illumina NovaSeq 6000 as the sequencer. cDNA libraries for TCRalpha and TCRbeta were prepared by 5'RACE using constant-segment primers, with sample barcodes and unique molecular identifiers added. Trizol reagent was used to extract RNA from every sample. The libraries were amplified in two PCR steps, and the second step added a second sample barcode and Illumina TruSeq adapters. Libraries were sequenced on an Illumina NovaSeq with 2 x 150 bp paired-end reads. Turning to the authors' computational methods: With migec v1.2.7, reads were demultiplexed and then collapsed into UMI-guided consensus sequences. Using mixcr v2.1.11, the UMI consensuses were aligned to TRA and TRB V and J templates and assembled into clonotypes. A clonotype was counted as expanded or contracted only when both edgeR and NoisET called the clonotype significant, with the noise models trained on biological replicates. For edgeR calls, a false discovery rate-adjusted p below 0.01 and a log2 fold-change threshold of 1 were applied. As an exploratory analysis of dynamics, PCA with hierarchical clustering was applied to max-normalized trajectories of the 1000 most abundant clonotypes. Each responding clone was given a CD4 or CD8 phenotype based on the CD4+ and CD8+ repertoires, which had been sequenced separately. TCRdb passed the public sequencing reads through fastp at Q25 and MiXCR, retaining productive beta sequences. Each CDR3 protein appears once, grouped with its most common genes and DNA. The V and J calls were determined by TCRdb, not by the authors. The sample contains about 400,000 distinct CDR3 sequences, 20% to 25% of them found a single time. Roughly 13% of the sample is held by the ten biggest clonotypes.

The chain is made from TRBV7-6 and TRBJ1-4, with a weak D call of TRBD1 (6 bases match). Sequencing was performed on PBMCs or a T cell subset sorted from them (not recorded which). This receptor was obtained from an adult woman who had mild COVID-19 (a few samples of this study predate the infection). The sample titles of this study are shuffled in the database, so cell type and time point are left out; the donor was told from shared clones. The sequenced DNA: TGTGCCAGCAGCTTAGAGACAGGCTTTAATGAAAAACTGTTTTTT. Translation gives CASSLETGFNEKLFF.